This TCR beta chain was obtained from a study of cytomegalovirus exposure and HLA in healthy donors. This CDR3 region has 14 residues. With V trimmed by 5 bases and J by 10 bases, 5 bases remained unmatched. Germline V CDR1 and CDR2: SGHAT, FQNNGV. As for this clone: Its antigen remains unidentified.

Both 60 Vbeta primers and 13 Jbeta primers went into the PCR. Here immunoSEQ multiplex PCR was the method, and the copy in TCRdb shows in-frame clones only, minus some. The sample lists under 95,000 clones, 75% to 85% occurring once. Regarding the study as a whole: Common viral pathogens seemed, in a later analysis, to connect with several of the most significant clusters. An analysis that was carried out later associated 15,000 to 20,000 TCR beta sequences with HLA alleles at 0.05 false discovery rate.

This TCR derives from a woman in her forties in good health and CMV-seropositive. The specimen sequenced was PBMCs. The chain uses TRBV11-2 and TRBJ2-1, with TRBD2 matching 13 bases. The CDR3 loop reads CASSETSGRVEQFF. The DNA for the CDR3 is TGTGCCAGCAGCGAAACTAGCGGGAGGGTCGAGCAGTTCTTC.